Presented here are 15 T cell receptor beta chains from one specimen sequenced in a study of OX40 agonist ivuxolimab in advanced cancers. The method was immunoSEQ multiplex PCR; TCRdb's version includes in-frame clones alone and lacks a portion of them. The profile covers over 70,000 clones, with around nine tenths appearing a single time and about 1.6% taken by the ten largest. The source material was CD4+ or CD8+ T cells sorted from blood, sampled in a trial of the OX40 agonist ivuxolimab. These receptors were obtained from an adult with an advanced solid tumor such as melanoma, head and neck, liver or kidney cancer.

The gene calls are TRBV30 and TRBJ2-7; tentatively, D is TRBD1 or TRBD2 (5 bases each). Germline values: CDR1 GTSNPN, CDR2 SVGIG (reference sequence). The CDR3 contains 14 residues. Trimming took off 4 bases at V and 3 bases at J, with 16 bases between the two ends. The CDR3 DNA is TGTGCCTGGACCCGGGGCCTGAAGAACTACGAGCAGTACTTC. Translation gives CAWTRGLKNYEQYF.

The rearrangement joins TRBV7-9 to TRBJ2-5; either TRBD1 or TRBD2 may supply D (5 bases each). V lost 1 base and J lost 5, with 14 bases in between. Germline V gives CDR1 SEHNR, CDR2 FQNEAQ (reference sequence). The CDR3 is 15 residues long. The DNA of the CDR3 is TGTGCCAGCAGCTTAGGTGCACCGGGGCAGGAGACCCAGTACTTC. Its translation is CASSLGAPGQETQYF.

The rearrangement uses TRBV15 and TRBJ1-3, with a possible D match to TRBD1 (5 bases). The CDR3 contains 14 residues. The V gene's germline CDR1 is LNHNV and CDR2 YYDKDF (reference sequence). Between the trimmed V and J ends, which lost 3 bases and 1 base, there was a span of 7 bases. The CDR3: CATSRAGSGNTIYF. The CDR3 coding sequence is TGTGCCACCAGCAGGGCAGGGTCTGGAAACACCATATATTTT.

The chain combines TRBV7-2 with TRBJ1-2; possibly TRBD1 for D (5 bases). The CDR3 has 14 amino acids. V was pared by 1 base and J by 6 bases, with 12 bases between. Looked up from germline, CDR1 is SGHTA and CDR2 is FQGNSA. The CDR3, as DNA: TGTGCCAGCAGCTTAGTCAGGGTGGGGGATGGCTACACCTTC. Translation gives CASSLVRVGDGYTF.

The chain uses TRBV7-2 and TRBJ1-2, with unresolved D. V lost 4 bases, J lost 5 bases, and 14 bases lay in between. The CDR3 runs to 14 residues. Looked up from germline, CDR1 is SGHTA and CDR2 is FQGNSA. The CDR3 bases are TGTGCCAGCAGCTCTGCCGGGAAGGGATATGGCTACACCTTC. As protein: CASSSAGKGYGYTF. Full variable domain (missing parts from reference TRBV7-2 and TRBJ1-2): GAGVSQSPSNKVTEKGKDVELRCDPISGHTALYWYRQSLGQGLEFLIYFQGNSAPDKSGLPSDRFSAERTGGSVSTLTIQRTQQEDSAVYLCASSSAGKGYGYTFGSGTRLTVV.

The V call is TRBV11-3, the J call TRBJ2-7; TRBD1 matches 12 bases. This CDR3 has 15 residues. Germline V gene data show CDR1 as SGHNT and CDR2 as YENEEA. V shed 5 bases and J 7 bases; nucleotides not matched to a gene: 9. The DNA of the CDR3 is TGTGCCAGCAGCCCGCGGGGACAGGGGGCAGGGGAGCAGTACTTC. Translating it yields CASSPRGQGAGEQYF.

The J gene is TRBJ1-5, the V gene TRBV2; 8 bases are shared with TRBD1. Germline CDR1 and CDR2: SNHLY and FYNNEI. The CDR3 is 14 amino acids. The J segment lost 7 bases and the V segment lost 6 bases, leaving 8 bases of the junction unmatched. The CDR3 DNA follows: TGTGCCAGCAGGGGAGGACAGGGTTTCCAGCCCCAGCATTTT. Its translation is CASRGGQGFQPQHF.

The chain combines TRBV7-4 with TRBJ2-6; D unclear. The CDR3 sequence is 17 residues long. Per germline, CDR1 SGHVT and CDR2 SQSDAQ. The V end was cut by 5 bases, the J end by 5 bases, with 19 bases between. CDR3 in DNA: TGTGCCAGCAGCGCCCTTCCCTCACAAAGTCGGGCCAACGTCCTGACTTTC. It translates to CASSALPSQSRANVLTF.

The chain recombines TRBV7-8 with TRBJ2-2; D call uncertain. The CDR3 length is 13 residues. Between the trimmed V and J ends, which lost 2 bases and 3 bases, there was a span of 4 bases. Germline V CDR1 and CDR2: SGHVS, FQNEAQ. CDR3 in DNA: TGTGCCAGCAGCTTAACTCACACCGGGGAGCTGTTTTTT. Residues: CASSLTHTGELFF.

The DNA for the CDR3 is TGCAGCCTGGGGGGGACGGGATACAATGAGCAGTTCTTC. Translating it yields CSLGGTGYNEQFF. The gene calls are TRBV29-1 and TRBJ2-1; TRBD2 aligns across 7 bases. CDR1 is SQVTM, CDR2 ANQGSEA, per germline. V trimming: 8 bases; J trimming: 4 bases; junction bases outside the gene matches: 8. This CDR3 has 13 amino acids.

The chain employs TRBV5-1 and TRBJ1-2; TRBD1 matches 9 bases. Germline assignment: CDR1 SGHRS and CDR2 YFSETQ. The V gene end was trimmed by 7 bases and the J gene end by 0 bases; junction bases not matched to a gene: 4. CDR3 length: 14 amino acids. The CDR3 bases are TGCGCCAGCGGACAGGGGCCCCCTAACTATGGCTACACCTTC. It encodes CASGQGPPNYGYTF.

CDR3 region: CASTNSQETQYF. The CDR3 DNA follows: TGTGCCAGCACCAACTCTCAAGAGACCCAGTACTTC. The V and J genes are TRBV6-5 and TRBJ2-5; D not certain. The germline CDR1 and CDR2 sequences are MNHEY and SVGAGI. The germline V and J ends were trimmed by 7 bases and 2 bases, with 8 bases remaining between them. The CDR3 totals 12 residues.

The gene calls are TRBV19 and TRBJ2-1; 9 bases map to TRBD2. There are 16 residues in the CDR3. Germline values: CDR1 LNHDA, CDR2 SQIVND (reference sequence). The trim removed 1 base at V and 4 bases at J, leaving 5 bases unmatched. This CDR3 reads CASSIAPAGGYNEQFF. For the CDR3, the DNA is TGTGCCAGTAGTATAGCCCCGGCGGGAGGGTACAATGAGCAGTTCTTC.

The chain carries TRBV30 and TRBJ1-2, with D maybe TRBD1 (5 bases). CDR3 length equals 12 residues. Germline V gene sequence: CDR1 GTSNPN, CDR2 SVGIG (reference sequence). V lost 0 bases to trimming and J lost 8 bases, with 10 bases between them. The DNA for the CDR3 is TGTGCCTGGAGTGTCCTGGGGGGGGGCTACACCTTC. Its translation is CAWSVLGGGYTF.

The V call is TRBV29-1, the J call TRBJ2-5; tentative D call: TRBD2 (7 bases). This CDR3 region has 14 residues. Deletions cut 7 bases from V and 4 bases from J, with 19 bases between. The germline CDR1 and CDR2 sequences are SQVTM and ANQGSEA. The CDR3 here is CSAEWGGPGETQYF. The CDR3 coding sequence is TGCAGCGCCGAGTGGGGGGGGCCGGGAGAGACCCAGTACTTC. The full variable domain, with the rest looked up from reference TRBV29-1 and TRBJ2-5, is SAVISQKPSRDICQRGTSLTIQCQVDSQVTMMFWYRQQPGQSLTLIATANQGSEATYESGFVIDKFPISRPNLTFSTLTVSNMSPEDSSIYLCSAEWGGPGETQYFGPGTRLLVL.